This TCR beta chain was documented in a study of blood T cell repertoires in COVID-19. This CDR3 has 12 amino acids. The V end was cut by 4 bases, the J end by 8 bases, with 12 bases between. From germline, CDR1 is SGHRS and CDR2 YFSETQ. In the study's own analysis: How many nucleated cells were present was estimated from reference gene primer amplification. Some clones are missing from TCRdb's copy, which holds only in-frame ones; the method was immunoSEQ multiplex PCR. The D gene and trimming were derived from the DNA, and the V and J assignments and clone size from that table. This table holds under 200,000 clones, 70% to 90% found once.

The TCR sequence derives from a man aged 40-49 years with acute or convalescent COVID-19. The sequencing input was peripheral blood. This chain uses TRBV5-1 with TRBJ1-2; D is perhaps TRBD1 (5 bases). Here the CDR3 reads CASSPQGDGYTF. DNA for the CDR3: TGCGCCAGCAGCCCGCAGGGCGACGGCTACACCTTC.